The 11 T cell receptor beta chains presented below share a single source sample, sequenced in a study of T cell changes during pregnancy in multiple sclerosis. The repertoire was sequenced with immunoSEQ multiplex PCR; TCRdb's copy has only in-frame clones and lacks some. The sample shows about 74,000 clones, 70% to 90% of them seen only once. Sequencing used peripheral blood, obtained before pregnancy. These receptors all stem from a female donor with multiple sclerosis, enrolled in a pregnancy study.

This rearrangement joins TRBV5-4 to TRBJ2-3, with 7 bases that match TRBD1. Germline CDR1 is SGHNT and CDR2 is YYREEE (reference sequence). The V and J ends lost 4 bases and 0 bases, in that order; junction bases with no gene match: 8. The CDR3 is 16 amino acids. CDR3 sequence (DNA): TGTGCCAGCAGCCGCGCTGGGGACAGAAGCACAGATACGCAGTATTTT. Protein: CASSRAGDRSTDTQYF.

The CDR3 loop reads CAISEQGFTEAFF. Here the CDR3 DNA reads TGTGCCATCAGTGAACAGGGTTTCACTGAAGCTTTCTTT. This chain links TRBV10-3 with TRBJ1-1; perhaps TRBD1 as D (6 bases). V lost 3 bases and J 4 bases, leaving 9 bases between the germline ends. The germline gives CDR1 ENHRY, CDR2 SYGVKD. The CDR3 has 13 amino acids.

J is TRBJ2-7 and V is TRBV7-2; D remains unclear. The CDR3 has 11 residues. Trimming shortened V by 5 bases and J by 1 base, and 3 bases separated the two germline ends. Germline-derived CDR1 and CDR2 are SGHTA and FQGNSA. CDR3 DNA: TGTGCCAGCAGCCCGTCCTACGAGCAGTACTTC. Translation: CASSPSYEQYF.

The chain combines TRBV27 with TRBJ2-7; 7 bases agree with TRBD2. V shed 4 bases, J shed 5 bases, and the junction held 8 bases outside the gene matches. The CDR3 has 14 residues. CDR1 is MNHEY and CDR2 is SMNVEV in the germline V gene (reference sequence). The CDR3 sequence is CASSSGGSPNEQYF. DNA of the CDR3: TGTGCCAGCAGTTCCGGGGGGTCTCCCAACGAGCAGTACTTC.

The CDR3 here is CASSSLAGGEETQYF. CDR3 nucleotide sequence: TGCGCCAGCAGCAGTTTGGCAGGGGGAGAAGAGACCCAGTACTTC. The rearrangement joins TRBV5-1 to TRBJ2-5; TRBD1 agrees at 7 bases. The CDR3 runs 15 residues. CDR1 is SGHRS, CDR2 YFSETQ, per germline. Trimming removed 4 bases from V and 3 bases from J; junction bases left unmatched: 9.

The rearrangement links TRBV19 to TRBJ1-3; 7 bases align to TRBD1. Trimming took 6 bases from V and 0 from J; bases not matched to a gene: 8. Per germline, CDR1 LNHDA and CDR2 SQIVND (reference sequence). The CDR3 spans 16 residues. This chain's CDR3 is CASSIAGGNSGNTIYF. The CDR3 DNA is TGTGCCAGTAGCATCGCAGGGGGGAACTCTGGAAACACCATATATTTT.

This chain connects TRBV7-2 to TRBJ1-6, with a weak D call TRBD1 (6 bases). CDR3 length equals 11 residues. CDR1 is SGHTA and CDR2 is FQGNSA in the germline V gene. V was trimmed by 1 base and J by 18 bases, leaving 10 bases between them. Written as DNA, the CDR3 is TGTGCCAGCAGCTTAGGCACAGGGACCCACTTT. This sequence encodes CASSLGTGTHF.

The CDR3 coding sequence is TGTGCCAGCAGCTCACAATTGACAGGGTTTGGCACCGGGGAGCTGTTTTTT. Its translation is CASSSQLTGFGTGELFF. J is TRBJ2-2 and V is TRBV7-3; 7 bases are shared with TRBD1. The CDR3 contains 17 residues. Per the germline V gene, CDR1 is SGHTA and CDR2 is FQGTGA. J lost 4 bases, V lost 4 bases, and 12 bases had no gene match. Filled out from reference TRBV7-3 and TRBJ2-2, the complete variable domain reads GAGVSQTPSNKVTEKGKYVELRCDPISGHTALYWYRQSLGQGPEFLIYFQGTGAADDSGLPNDRFFAVRPEGSVSTLKIQRTERGDSAVYLCASSSQLTGFGTGELFFGEGSRLTVL.

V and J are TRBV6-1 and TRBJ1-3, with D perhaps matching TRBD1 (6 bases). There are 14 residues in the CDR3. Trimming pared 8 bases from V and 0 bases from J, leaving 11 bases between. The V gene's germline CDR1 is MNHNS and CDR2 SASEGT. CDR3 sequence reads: CASWDKSSGNTIYF. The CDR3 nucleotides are TGTGCCAGCTGGGACAAGAGCTCTGGAAACACCATATATTTT.

The CDR3 DNA sequence: TGTGCCAGCAGTTTGGGGGGGCGGGGGGCCGAGCAGTTCTTC. It encodes CASSLGGRGAEQFF. The chain carries TRBV6-5 and TRBJ2-1, with 8 bases that match TRBD2. After removal of 4 bases from V and 10 bases from J, the junction contained 9 bases not matched to a gene. In germline, CDR1 is MNHEY, CDR2 SVGAGI. The CDR3 has 14 amino acids.

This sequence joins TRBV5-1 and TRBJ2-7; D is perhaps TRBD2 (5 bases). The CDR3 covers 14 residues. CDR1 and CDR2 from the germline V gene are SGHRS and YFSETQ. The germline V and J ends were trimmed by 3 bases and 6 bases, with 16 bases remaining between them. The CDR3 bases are TGCGCCAGCAGCTGGGCAGGTACTAGAAGCGAGCAGTACTTC. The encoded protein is CASSWAGTRSEQYF.